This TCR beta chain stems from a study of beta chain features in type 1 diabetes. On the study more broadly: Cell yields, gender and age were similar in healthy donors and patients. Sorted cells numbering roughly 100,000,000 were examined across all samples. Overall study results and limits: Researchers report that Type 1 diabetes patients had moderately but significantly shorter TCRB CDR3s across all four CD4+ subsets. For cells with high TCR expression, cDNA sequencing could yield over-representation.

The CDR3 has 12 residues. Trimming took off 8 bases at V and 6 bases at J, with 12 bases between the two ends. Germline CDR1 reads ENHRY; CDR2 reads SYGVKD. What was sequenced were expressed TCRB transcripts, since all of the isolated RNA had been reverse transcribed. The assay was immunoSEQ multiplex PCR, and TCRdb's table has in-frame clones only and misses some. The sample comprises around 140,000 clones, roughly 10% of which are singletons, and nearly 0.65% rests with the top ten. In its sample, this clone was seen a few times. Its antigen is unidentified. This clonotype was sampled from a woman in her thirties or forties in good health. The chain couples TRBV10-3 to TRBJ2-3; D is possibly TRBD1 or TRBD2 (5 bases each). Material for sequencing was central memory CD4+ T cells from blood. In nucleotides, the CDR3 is TGTGCCATCGGTGGGACGGGGGATACGCAGTATTTT. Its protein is CAIGGTGDTQYF.